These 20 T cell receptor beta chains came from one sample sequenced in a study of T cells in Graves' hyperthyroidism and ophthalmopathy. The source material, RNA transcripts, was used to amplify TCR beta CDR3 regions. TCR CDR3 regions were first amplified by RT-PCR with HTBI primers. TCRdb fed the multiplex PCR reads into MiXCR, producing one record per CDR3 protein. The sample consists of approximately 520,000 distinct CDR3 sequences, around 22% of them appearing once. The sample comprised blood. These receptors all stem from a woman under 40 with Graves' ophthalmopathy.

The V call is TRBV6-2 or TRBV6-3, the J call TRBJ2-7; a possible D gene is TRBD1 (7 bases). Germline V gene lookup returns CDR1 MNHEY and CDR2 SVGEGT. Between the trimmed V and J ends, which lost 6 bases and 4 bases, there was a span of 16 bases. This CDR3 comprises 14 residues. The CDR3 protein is CASRATGEAYEQYF. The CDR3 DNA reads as TGTGCCAGCAGAGCTACAGGGGAGGCGTACGAGCAGTACTTC.

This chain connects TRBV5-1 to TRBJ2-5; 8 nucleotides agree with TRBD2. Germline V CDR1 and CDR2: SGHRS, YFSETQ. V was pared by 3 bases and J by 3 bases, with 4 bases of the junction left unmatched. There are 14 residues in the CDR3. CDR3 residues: CASSSSGWKETQYF. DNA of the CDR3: TGCGCCAGCAGCTCTAGCGGGTGGAAAGAGACCCAGTACTTC.

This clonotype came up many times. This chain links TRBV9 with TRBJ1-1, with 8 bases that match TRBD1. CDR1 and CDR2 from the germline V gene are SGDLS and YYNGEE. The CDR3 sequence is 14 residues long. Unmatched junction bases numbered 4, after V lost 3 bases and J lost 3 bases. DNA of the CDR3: TGTGCCAGCAGCGCGCTACAGGGGGACACTGAAGCTTTCTTT. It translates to CASSALQGDTEAFF.

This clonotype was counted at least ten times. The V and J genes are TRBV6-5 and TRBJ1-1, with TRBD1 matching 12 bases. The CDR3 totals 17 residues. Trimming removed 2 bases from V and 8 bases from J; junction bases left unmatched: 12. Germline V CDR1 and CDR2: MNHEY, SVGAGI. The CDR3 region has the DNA TGTGCCAGCAGTTACCGCGGACATTCGGGACAGGGGGCAGAAGCTTTCTTT. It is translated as CASSYRGHSGQGAEAFF.

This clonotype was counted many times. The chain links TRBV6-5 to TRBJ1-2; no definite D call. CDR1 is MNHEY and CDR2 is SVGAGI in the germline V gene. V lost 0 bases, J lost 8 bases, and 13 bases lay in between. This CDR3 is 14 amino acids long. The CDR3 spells CASSYSNSAGGYTF. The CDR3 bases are TGTGCCAGCAGTTACTCGAACTCCGCTGGGGGCTACACCTTC.

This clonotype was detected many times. CDR3 in amino acids: CASSYGATSGGARETQYF. CDR3 DNA sequence: TGTGCCAGCAGTTATGGTGCGACTAGCGGGGGGGCGAGGGAGACCCAGTACTTC. The V call is TRBV6-9, the J call TRBJ2-5; 14 bases are a match to TRBD2. From germline, CDR1 is MNHGY and CDR2 SVAAGI. Trimming cost V 2 bases and J 5 bases; bases outside gene matches: 10. This CDR3 has 18 amino acids.

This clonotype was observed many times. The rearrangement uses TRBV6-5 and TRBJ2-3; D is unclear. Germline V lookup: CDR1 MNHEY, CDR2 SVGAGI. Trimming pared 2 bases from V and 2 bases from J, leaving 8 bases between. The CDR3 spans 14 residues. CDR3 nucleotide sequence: TGTGCCAGCAGTTACGGTAGCACCACAGATACGCAGTATTTT. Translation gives CASSYGSTTDTQYF.

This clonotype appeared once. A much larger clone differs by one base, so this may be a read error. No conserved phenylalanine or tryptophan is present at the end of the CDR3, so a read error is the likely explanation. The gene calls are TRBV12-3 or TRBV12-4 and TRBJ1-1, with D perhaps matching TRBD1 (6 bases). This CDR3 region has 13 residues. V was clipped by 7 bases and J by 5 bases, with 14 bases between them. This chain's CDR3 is CASTLDSFTEAFY. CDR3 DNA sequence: TGTGCCAGCACCCTGGACAGCTTTACTGAAGCTTTCTAT.

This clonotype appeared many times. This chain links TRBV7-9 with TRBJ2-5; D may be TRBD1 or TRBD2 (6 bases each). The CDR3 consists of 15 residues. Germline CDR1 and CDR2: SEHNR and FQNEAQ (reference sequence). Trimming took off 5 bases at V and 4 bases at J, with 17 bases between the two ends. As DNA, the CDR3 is TGTGCCAGCAGCCCCCCCACGGGGGCCCCAGAGACCCAGTACTTC. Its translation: CASSPPTGAPETQYF.

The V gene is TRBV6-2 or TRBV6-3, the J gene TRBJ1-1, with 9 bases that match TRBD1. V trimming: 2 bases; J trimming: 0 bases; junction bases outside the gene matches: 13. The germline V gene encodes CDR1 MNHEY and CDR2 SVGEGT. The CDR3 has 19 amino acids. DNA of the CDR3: TGTGCCAGCAGTTACGAACGTCAGCCGGGGACAGGGATGAACACTGAAGCTTTCTTT. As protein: CASSYERQPGTGMNTEAFF.

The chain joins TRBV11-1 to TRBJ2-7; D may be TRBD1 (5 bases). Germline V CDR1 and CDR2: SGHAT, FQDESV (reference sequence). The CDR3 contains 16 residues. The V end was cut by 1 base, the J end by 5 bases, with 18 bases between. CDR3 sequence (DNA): TGTGCCAGCAGCTTAGAAAGAGGCAGGGATGGAAACGAGCAGTACTTC. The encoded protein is CASSLERGRDGNEQYF. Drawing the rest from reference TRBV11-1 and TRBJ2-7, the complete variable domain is EAEVAQSPRYKITEKSQAVAFWCDPISGHATLYWYRQILGQGPELLVQFQDESVVDDSQLPKDRFSAERLKGVDSTLKIQPAELGDSAMYLCASSLERGRDGNEQYFGPGTRLTVT.

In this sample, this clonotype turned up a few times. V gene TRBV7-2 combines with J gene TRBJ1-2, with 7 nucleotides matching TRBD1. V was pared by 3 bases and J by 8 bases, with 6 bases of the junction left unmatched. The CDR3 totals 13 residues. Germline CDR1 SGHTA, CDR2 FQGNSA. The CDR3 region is CASSFDRVSGYTF. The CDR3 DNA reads TGTGCCAGCAGCTTCGACAGGGTCTCGGGCTACACCTTC.

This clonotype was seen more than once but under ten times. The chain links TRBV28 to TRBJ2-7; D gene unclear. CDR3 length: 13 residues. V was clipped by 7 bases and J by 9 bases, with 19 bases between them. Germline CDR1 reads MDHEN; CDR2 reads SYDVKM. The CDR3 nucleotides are TGTGCCAGCAACGACTGGTACCTACTGGGGCAGTACTTC. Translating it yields CASNDWYLLGQYF.

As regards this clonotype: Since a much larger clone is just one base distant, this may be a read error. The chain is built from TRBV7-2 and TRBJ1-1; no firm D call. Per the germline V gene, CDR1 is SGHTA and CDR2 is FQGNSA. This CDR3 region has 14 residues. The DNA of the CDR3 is TGTGCCATCAGCTTAAGAAGGTTGAACACTGAAGCTTTCTTT. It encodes CAISLRRLNTEAFF.

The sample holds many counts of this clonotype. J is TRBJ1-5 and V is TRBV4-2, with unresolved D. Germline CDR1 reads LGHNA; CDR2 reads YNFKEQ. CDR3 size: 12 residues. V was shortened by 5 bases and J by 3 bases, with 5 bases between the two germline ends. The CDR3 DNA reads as TGTGCCAGCAGCTGGTACAATCAGCCCCAGCATTTT. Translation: CASSWYNQPQHF.

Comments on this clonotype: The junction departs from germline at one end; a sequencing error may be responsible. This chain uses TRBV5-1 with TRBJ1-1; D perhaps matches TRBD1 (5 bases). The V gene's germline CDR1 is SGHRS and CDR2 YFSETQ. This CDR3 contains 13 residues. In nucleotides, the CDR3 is TGCGCCAGCAGCTTTGGGGGTAGTCCTGAAGCTGTCTTT. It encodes CASSFGGSPEAVF.

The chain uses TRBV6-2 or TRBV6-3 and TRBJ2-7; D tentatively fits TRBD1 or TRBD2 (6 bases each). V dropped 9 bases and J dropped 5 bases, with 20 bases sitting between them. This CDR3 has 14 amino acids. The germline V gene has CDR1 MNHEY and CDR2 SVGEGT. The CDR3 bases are TGTGCCAGTTCCACGAGGGGGGCTACCGACGAGCAGTACTTC. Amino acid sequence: CASSTRGATDEQYF.

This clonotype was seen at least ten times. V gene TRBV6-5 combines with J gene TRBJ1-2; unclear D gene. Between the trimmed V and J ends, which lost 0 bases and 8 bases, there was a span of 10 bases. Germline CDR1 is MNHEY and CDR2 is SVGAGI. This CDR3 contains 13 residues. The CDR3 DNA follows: TGTGCCAGCAGTTACTCAAAGGGCTACGGCTACACCTTC. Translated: CASSYSKGYGYTF.

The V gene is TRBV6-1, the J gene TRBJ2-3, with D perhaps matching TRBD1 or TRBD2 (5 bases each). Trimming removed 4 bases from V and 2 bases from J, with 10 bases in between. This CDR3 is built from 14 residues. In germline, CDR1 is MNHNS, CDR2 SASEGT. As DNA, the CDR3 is TGTGCCAGCAGTGTCCGGGGCAACACAGATACGCAGTATTTT. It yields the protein CASSVRGNTDTQYF.

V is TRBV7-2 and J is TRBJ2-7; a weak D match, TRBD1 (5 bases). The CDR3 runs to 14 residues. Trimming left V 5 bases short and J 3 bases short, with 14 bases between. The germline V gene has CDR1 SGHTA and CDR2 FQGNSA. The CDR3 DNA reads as TGTGCCAGCAGCCGCTCAGGGCAGGACTACGAGCAGTACTTC. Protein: CASSRSGQDYEQYF. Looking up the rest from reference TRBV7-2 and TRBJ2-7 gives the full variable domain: GAGVSQSPSNKVTEKGKDVELRCDPISGHTALYWYRQSLGQGLEFLIYFQGNSAPDKSGLPSDRFSAERTGGSVSTLTIQRTQQEDSAVYLCASSRSGQDYEQYFGPGTRLTVT.